Listed below are T cell receptor beta chains from one sample, sequenced in a study of metastatic and nonmetastatic thyroid tumors. TCRdb reanalyzed the PCR reads via MiXCR. Of 43,000 or so clones in the sample, less than 5% are singletons; the top ten hold 8% to 10%. The sequenced sample consisted of blood. The source is a female donor with papillary thyroid cancer or a benign thyroid nodule (not recorded which). Some clones in this sample may be carry-over from other donors' samples. Both conserved end residues are part of each CDR3. The order of the fields is clone size, J gene, V gene, D gene, CDR3 protein, CDR3 DNA. A D gene is named only where the DNA matches it firmly. Only part of the rows carry a size: once, few, many, or a class if the clone is expanded.

clone_size: many; j_call: TRBJ2-3; v_call: TRBV5-1; d_call: .; cdr3_aa: CASSLGDPTDTQYF; cdr3_nt: TGCGCCAGCAGTCTGGGGGACCCCACAGATACGCAGTATTTT
clone_size: many; j_call: TRBJ2-7; v_call: TRBV3-1; d_call: .; cdr3_aa: CASSIGVSYEQYF; cdr3_nt: TGTGCCAGCAGCATCGGGGTCTCCTACGAGCAGTACTTC
clone_size: many; j_call: TRBJ1-1; v_call: TRBV29-1; d_call: .; cdr3_aa: CSVEPRQNTEAFF; cdr3_nt: TGCAGCGTTGAACCCCGCCAGAACACTGAAGCTTTCTTT
clone_size: many; j_call: TRBJ2-1; v_call: TRBV6-6; d_call: .; cdr3_aa: CASSYSPPSLTYNEQFF; cdr3_nt: TGTGCCAGCAGTTACTCTCCGCCATCCTTGACCTACAATGAGCAGTTCTTC
clone_size: many; j_call: TRBJ2-1; v_call: TRBV9; d_call: TRBD2; cdr3_aa: CASSATSSDEQFF; cdr3_nt: TGTGCCAGCAGCGCGACTAGCAGCGATGAGCAGTTCTTC
clone_size: few; j_call: TRBJ2-5; v_call: TRBV5-4; d_call: .; cdr3_aa: CASSPTRGGAQETQYF; cdr3_nt: TGTGCCAGCAGCCCCACTAGGGGGGGGGCCCAAGAGACCCAGTACTTC
clone_size: many; j_call: TRBJ1-6; v_call: TRBV6-1; d_call: .; cdr3_aa: CASSQFPASSYNSPLHF; cdr3_nt: TGTGCCAGCAGTCAATTCCCAGCGAGCTCCTATAATTCACCCCTCCACTTT
clone_size: .; j_call: TRBJ1-2; v_call: TRBV13; d_call: .; cdr3_aa: CASSLKGDYGYTF; cdr3_nt: TGTGCCAGCAGCTTAAAAGGGGACTATGGCTACACCTTC
clone_size: .; j_call: TRBJ2-7; v_call: TRBV28; d_call: TRBD1; cdr3_aa: CASSQNTGGSTYEQYF; cdr3_nt: TGTGCCAGCAGTCAAAATACAGGGGGCAGTACCTACGAGCAGTACTTC
clone_size: many; j_call: TRBJ1-5; v_call: TRBV30; d_call: .; cdr3_aa: CAWSQRGTGPQHF; cdr3_nt: TGTGCCTGGAGTCAGAGGGGAACGGGGCCCCAGCATTTT
clone_size: few; j_call: TRBJ2-7; v_call: TRBV6-1; d_call: .; cdr3_aa: CASSGRQTAPYEQYF; cdr3_nt: TGTGCCAGCAGTGGGCGTCAGACAGCACCCTACGAGCAGTACTTC
clone_size: .; j_call: TRBJ1-6; v_call: TRBV30; d_call: TRBD1; cdr3_aa: CAWSGDRNSPLHF; cdr3_nt: TGTGCCTGGAGCGGGGACAGAAATTCACCCCTCCACTTT
clone_size: many; j_call: TRBJ1-2; v_call: TRBV6-1; d_call: .; cdr3_aa: CASRDRLQGNYGYTF; cdr3_nt: TGTGCCAGCAGAGATCGGCTTCAGGGGAACTATGGCTACACCTTC
clone_size: few; j_call: TRBJ2-6; v_call: TRBV11-2; d_call: TRBD1; cdr3_aa: CASLGQGLGSGADVLTF; cdr3_nt: TGTGCCAGTTTAGGACAGGGGTTGGGCTCTGGGGCCGACGTCCTGACTTTC
clone_size: many; j_call: TRBJ2-1; v_call: TRBV5-1; d_call: TRBD2; cdr3_aa: CASSLAGTSGSNEQFF; cdr3_nt: TGCGCCAGCAGCTTAGCCGGGACTAGCGGGAGCAATGAGCAGTTCTTC
clone_size: few; j_call: TRBJ2-5; v_call: TRBV27; d_call: TRBD1; cdr3_aa: CASRSSWGTGGQETQYF; cdr3_nt: TGTGCCAGCAGATCGAGTTGGGGGACAGGGGGCCAAGAGACCCAGTACTTC
clone_size: many; j_call: TRBJ2-5; v_call: TRBV5-1; d_call: TRBD2; cdr3_aa: CASSWLAATKETQYF; cdr3_nt: TGCGCCAGCAGCTGGCTAGCGGCAACCAAAGAGACCCAGTACTTC
clone_size: many; j_call: TRBJ1-5; v_call: TRBV27; d_call: TRBD1; cdr3_aa: CASSLFQGAGDQPQHF; cdr3_nt: TGTGCCAGCAGTTTGTTTCAGGGGGCAGGGGATCAGCCCCAGCATTTT
clone_size: medium-sized; j_call: TRBJ2-7; v_call: TRBV6-2/TRBV6-3; d_call: .; cdr3_aa: CASSYAGPSYEQYF; cdr3_nt: TGTGCCAGCAGTTACGCCGGTCCGTCCTACGAGCAGTACTTC
clone_size: few; j_call: TRBJ2-5; v_call: TRBV28; d_call: TRBD2; cdr3_aa: CASRRAGALFRKTQYF; cdr3_nt: TGTGCCAGCAGAAGGGCGGGAGCCCTATTTCGTAAGACCCAGTACTTC
clone_size: few; j_call: TRBJ1-2; v_call: TRBV28; d_call: TRBD1; cdr3_aa: CASYDNGGQGAGYTF; cdr3_nt: TGTGCCAGCTACGACAATGGGGGACAGGGGGCTGGCTACACCTTC
clone_size: few; j_call: TRBJ2-7; v_call: TRBV4-1; d_call: TRBD2; cdr3_aa: CASSFRSGLAGSEQYF; cdr3_nt: TGCGCCAGCAGCTTTCGTTCGGGACTAGCGGGATCCGAGCAGTACTTC
clone_size: few; j_call: TRBJ1-2; v_call: TRBV6-2/TRBV6-3; d_call: TRBD1; cdr3_aa: CASSTPRDSCGYTF; cdr3_nt: TGTGCCAGCAGTACTCCCCGGGACAGTTGTGGCTACACCTTC
clone_size: many; j_call: TRBJ1-1; v_call: TRBV20-1; d_call: .; cdr3_aa: CSARDGGPLDVNTEAFF; cdr3_nt: TGCAGTGCTAGAGATGGTGGGCCTTTAGACGTGAACACTGAAGCTTTCTTT
clone_size: many; j_call: TRBJ2-7; v_call: TRBV5-1; d_call: .; cdr3_aa: CASSFRFESEQYF; cdr3_nt: TGCGCCAGCAGCTTCCGATTCGAGTCCGAGCAGTACTTC
clone_size: few; j_call: TRBJ1-4; v_call: TRBV20-1; d_call: .; cdr3_aa: CSARSVVGEKLFF; cdr3_nt: TGCAGTGCTAGATCAGTCGTTGGCGAAAAACTGTTTTTT
clone_size: few; j_call: TRBJ1-2; v_call: TRBV6-6; d_call: .; cdr3_aa: CASSYSSTVGGYTF; cdr3_nt: TGTGCCAGCAGTTACTCGTCGACAGTCGGTGGCTACACCTTC
clone_size: many; j_call: TRBJ2-3; v_call: TRBV5-1; d_call: TRBD1; cdr3_aa: CASSLAGQGGLTDTQYF; cdr3_nt: TGCGCCAGCAGCTTGGCGGGACAGGGGGGACTCACAGATACGCAGTATTTT
clone_size: few; j_call: TRBJ2-7; v_call: TRBV20-1; d_call: .; cdr3_aa: CSASGKRGRVYEQYF; cdr3_nt: TGCAGTGCTAGCGGGAAAAGGGGCAGGGTCTACGAGCAGTACTTC
clone_size: few; j_call: TRBJ1-2; v_call: TRBV3-1; d_call: .; cdr3_aa: CASSQGGGAGCTF; cdr3_nt: TGTGCCAGCAGCCAAGGGGGCGGCGCCGGCTGCACCTTC
clone_size: .; j_call: TRBJ1-1; v_call: TRBV12-3/TRBV12-4; d_call: .; cdr3_aa: CASSFSRAVGRLNTEAFF; cdr3_nt: TGTGCCAGCAGTTTTAGCCGGGCAGTTGGCCGATTGAACACTGAAGCTTTCTTT
clone_size: few; j_call: TRBJ1-4; v_call: TRBV5-1; d_call: .; cdr3_aa: CASSLGYSEKLFF; cdr3_nt: TGCGCCAGCAGCTTGGGGTATTCTGAAAAACTGTTTTTT
clone_size: few; j_call: TRBJ1-4; v_call: TRBV6-1; d_call: .; cdr3_aa: CASSESDSVGNEKLFF; cdr3_nt: TGTGCCAGCAGTGAATCAGATTCCGTCGGTAATGAAAAACTGTTTTTT
clone_size: few; j_call: TRBJ1-2; v_call: TRBV28; d_call: .; cdr3_aa: CASSTPSGEVRSLF; cdr3_nt: TGTGCCAGCAGTACCCCCTCCGGGGAAGTCCGGTCGCTCTTC
clone_size: many; j_call: TRBJ2-5; v_call: TRBV20-1; d_call: TRBD2; cdr3_aa: CSARGLAGGPVETQYF; cdr3_nt: TGCAGTGCTAGAGGACTAGCGGGAGGGCCAGTGGAGACCCAGTACTTC
clone_size: many; j_call: TRBJ2-7; v_call: TRBV20-1; d_call: TRBD1; cdr3_aa: CSARVGTGFNEQYF; cdr3_nt: TGCAGTGCTAGAGTTGGGACAGGGTTTAACGAGCAGTACTTC
clone_size: .; j_call: TRBJ2-7; v_call: TRBV5-1; d_call: .; cdr3_aa: CASREASFNYEQYF; cdr3_nt: TGCGCCAGCAGGGAGGCATCTTTCAACTACGAACAGTACTTC
clone_size: .; j_call: TRBJ2-2; v_call: TRBV7-9; d_call: TRBD2; cdr3_aa: CASSSGLAGTGELFF; cdr3_nt: TGTGCCAGCAGTTCCGGACTAGCGGGAACCGGGGAGCTGTTTTTT
clone_size: many; j_call: TRBJ2-2; v_call: TRBV3-1; d_call: .; cdr3_aa: CASSQLLTGELFF; cdr3_nt: TGTGCCAGCAGCCAACTATTGACCGGGGAGCTGTTTTTT
clone_size: many; j_call: TRBJ1-1; v_call: TRBV19; d_call: .; cdr3_aa: CASSIDRRGTTEAFF; cdr3_nt: TGTGCCAGTAGTATAGACCGCAGGGGTACTACTGAAGCTTTCTTT
clone_size: many; j_call: TRBJ2-1; v_call: TRBV20-1; d_call: .; cdr3_aa: CSARDPFWNNEQFF; cdr3_nt: TGCAGTGCTAGAGATCCGTTTTGGAACAATGAGCAGTTCTTC
clone_size: many; j_call: TRBJ1-2; v_call: TRBV30; d_call: .; cdr3_aa: CAWSVRLRGYTF; cdr3_nt: TGTGCCTGGAGTGTACGGTTAAGGGGCTACACCTTC
clone_size: many; j_call: TRBJ2-5; v_call: TRBV4-1; d_call: .; cdr3_aa: CASSPRDWVQETQYF; cdr3_nt: TGCGCCAGCAGCCCCCGGGACTGGGTTCAAGAGACCCAGTACTTC
clone_size: .; j_call: TRBJ1-2; v_call: TRBV20-1; d_call: .; cdr3_aa: CSSTGSLHYGYTF; cdr3_nt: TGCAGTTCCACTGGGTCGTTACACTATGGCTACACCTTC
clone_size: few; j_call: TRBJ2-7; v_call: TRBV6-1; d_call: .; cdr3_aa: CASSEMFPYEQYF; cdr3_nt: TGTGCCAGCAGTGAGATGTTCCCCTACGAGCAGTACTTC
clone_size: few; j_call: TRBJ1-6; v_call: TRBV12-3/TRBV12-4; d_call: TRBD1; cdr3_aa: CASSPGQGSGPLHF; cdr3_nt: TGTGCCAGCAGTCCTGGACAGGGCTCAGGGCCCCTCCACTTT
clone_size: few; j_call: TRBJ2-2; v_call: TRBV29-1; d_call: TRBD2; cdr3_aa: CSVVLRLATNTGELFF; cdr3_nt: TGCAGCGTTGTTCTACGACTAGCGACGAACACCGGGGAGCTGTTTTTT
clone_size: many; j_call: TRBJ2-3; v_call: TRBV19; d_call: TRBD1; cdr3_aa: CASQSTGQNTDTQYF; cdr3_nt: TGTGCCAGTCAGTCCACGGGACAGAACACAGATACGCAGTATTTT